This entry lists 25 T cell receptor beta chains sequenced from one sample in a study of blood T cells in healthy people across ages. The second PCR ran about 6 to 11 cycles with a sample-barcoded 5' primer and J-beta primers. Each CDR3 protein gets one entry after TCRdb re-called the 5' RACE reads with MiXCR. The table records fewer than 700,000 distinct CDR3 sequences, 47% of them present only once. Sequences were obtained from blood. The receptors shown here come from a man older than 75 in good health.

The J gene is TRBJ2-1, the V gene TRBV15; 7 bases match TRBD1. The CDR3 contains 15 residues. The V segment lost 0 bases and the J segment 7 bases; nucleotides outside the gene matches: 6. Germline lookup yields CDR1 LNHNV and CDR2 YYDKDF (reference sequence). As DNA, the CDR3 is TGTGCCACCAGCAGAGATAAGGGGGCGCGGAATGAGCAGTTCTTC. Protein sequence: CATSRDKGARNEQFF.

This clonotype was counted once. CDR3 bases: TGTGCCAGCAGAGGAGGGGGGCAGAGAGGGGCAAACACCGGGGAGCTGTTTTTT. Encoded protein: CASRGGGQRGANTGELFF. The V and J genes are TRBV7-2 and TRBJ2-2, with D perhaps given as TRBD1 or TRBD2 (6 bases each). V was trimmed by 6 bases and J by 2 bases, leaving 22 bases between them. The CDR3 totals 18 residues. The germline CDR1 and CDR2 sequences are SGHTA and FQGNSA.

The chain has TRBV29-1 and TRBJ2-3; no clear D. The length of the CDR3 is 13 residues. The ends were cut back, 8 bases at V and 5 bases at J, with 17 bases in the middle. CDR1 is SQVTM, CDR2 ANQGSEA, per germline. The CDR3 spells CSTPRPLQDTQYF. CDR3 DNA sequence: TGCAGCACCCCACGGCCCTTACAAGATACGCAGTATTTT.

This chain uses TRBV4-3 with TRBJ2-4; D might be TRBD2 (5 bases). The CDR3 runs to 16 residues. V was trimmed by 2 bases and J by 2 bases, leaving 13 bases between them. The germline gives CDR1 LGHNA, CDR2 YSLEER. This CDR3 is CASSQRLSGSKNIQYF. CDR3 sequence (DNA): TGCGCCAGCAGCCAACGACTCTCGGGGTCCAAAAACATTCAGTACTTC.

The chain has TRBV28 and TRBJ2-4; no clear D. There are 14 residues in the CDR3. Germline V gene lookup returns CDR1 MDHEN and CDR2 SYDVKM. Trimming pared 6 bases from V and 10 bases from J, leaving 19 bases between. The CDR3 here is CASRRPGELDIQYF. The DNA of the CDR3 is TGTGCCAGCAGGCGCCCTGGAGAGTTAGATATTCAGTACTTC.

V and J are TRBV7-2 and TRBJ2-3; D is undetermined. This CDR3 contains 15 residues. V was cut by 1 base and J by 2 bases, with 10 bases left in between. CDR1 and CDR2 from the germline V gene are SGHTA and FQGNSA. CDR3 DNA sequence: TGTGCCAGCAGCTTAGTGTCCCAGATCACAGATACGCAGTATTTT. Protein product: CASSLVSQITDTQYF.

The chain combines TRBV6-1 with TRBJ2-1; 8 nucleotides agree with TRBD1. V shed 8 bases, J shed 9 bases, and the junction held 12 bases outside the gene matches. This CDR3 spans 14 amino acids. Germline loops: CDR1 MNHNS, CDR2 SASEGT. DNA for the CDR3: TGTGCCAGCGGGACAGGACTTTTATTAGCTGAGCAGTTCTTC. Its protein is CASGTGLLLAEQFF.

The table lists this clonotype with a few counts. The chain links TRBV7-2 to TRBJ2-7; TRBD2 is a possible D gene (5 bases). Germline V gene data show CDR1 as SGHTA and CDR2 as FQGNSA. V lost 8 bases and J lost 2, with 19 bases in between. This CDR3 is built from 15 residues. The CDR3: CASSQAGGQTYEQYF. Here the CDR3 DNA reads TGTGCCAGCTCCCAGGCGGGCGGGCAGACCTACGAGCAGTACTTC.

This chain uses TRBV7-2 with TRBJ1-1; TRBD1 matches 10 bases. CDR1 is SGHTA and CDR2 is FQGNSA in the germline V gene. V was clipped by 1 base and J by 11 bases; unmatched bases: 7. CDR3 size: 14 residues. The chain's CDR3 is CASSLGGGQGTAFF. CDR3 bases: TGTGCCAGCAGCTTAGGGGGGGGACAGGGGACGGCTTTCTTT.

The chain couples TRBV20-1 to TRBJ2-5; tentatively, D is TRBD1 (6 bases). The CDR3 consists of 13 residues. With 6 bases removed from V and 5 bases from J, the gap between germline ends came to 16 bases. CDR1 and CDR2 from the germline V gene are DFQATT and SNEGSKA (reference sequence). In nucleotides, the CDR3 is TGCAGTGCAGAACCCAGCCAGGGGGAGACCCAGTACTTC. It encodes CSAEPSQGETQYF.

This rearrangement joins TRBV7-9 to TRBJ2-7; D is possibly TRBD2 (6 bases). V was clipped by 2 bases and J by 5 bases, with 13 bases between them. The germline CDR1 and CDR2 sequences are SEHNR and FQNEAQ (reference sequence). This CDR3 contains 14 residues. As DNA, the CDR3 is TGTGCCAGCAGCTTAAGGCGGGGAAAGGACGAGCAGTACTTC. The encoded protein is CASSLRRGKDEQYF. The complete variable domain, with remaining parts taken from reference TRBV7-9 and TRBJ2-7, reads DTGVSQNPRHKITKRGQNVTFRCDPISEHNRLYWYRQTLGQGPEFLTYFQNEAQLEKSRLLSDRFSAERPKGSFSTLEIQRTEQGDSAMYLCASSLRRGKDEQYFGPGTRLTVT.

This clonotype was counted many times. The chain combines TRBV6-5 with TRBJ2-7; tentatively, D is TRBD1 (6 bases). V was clipped by 2 bases and J by 4 bases, with 12 bases between them. This CDR3 has 14 residues. The germline CDR1 and CDR2 sequences are MNHEY and SVGAGI. The CDR3: CASSYMRGGYEQYF. The CDR3 region has the DNA TGTGCCAGCAGTTACATGAGAGGGGGTTACGAGCAGTACTTC.

This clonotype is a singleton in its sample. The genes are TRBV7-2 and TRBJ1-4; TRBD1 matches 9 bases. Unmatched junction bases numbered 5, after V lost 1 base and J lost 8 bases. CDR3 length equals 15 residues. The germline gives CDR1 SGHTA, CDR2 FQGNSA. CDR3: CASSLGGTGREKLFF. For the CDR3, the DNA is TGTGCCAGCAGCTTAGGGGGGACAGGGCGGGAAAAACTGTTTTTT. The variable domain in full, completed from reference TRBV7-2 and TRBJ1-4, reads GAGVSQSPSNKVTEKGKDVELRCDPISGHTALYWYRQSLGQGLEFLIYFQGNSAPDKSGLPSDRFSAERTGGSVSTLTIQRTQQEDSAVYLCASSLGGTGREKLFFGSGTQLSVL.

Notes on this clonotype: Sequence at one end of the junction differs from germline and may be a read error. The rearrangement links TRBV6-6 to TRBJ2-7; 7 bases are shared with TRBD2. Germline V gives CDR1 MNHNY, CDR2 SVGAGI (reference sequence). This CDR3 has 14 residues. The CDR3 DNA is TGTGCCAGCAGTGACTCGGCGGGGGACTACGAGCAGTACTTC. Translated, it gives CASSDSAGDYEQYF.

This clonotype showed up many times. This chain connects TRBV6-6 to TRBJ2-5; D call uncertain. This CDR3 is 14 amino acids long. The germline V and J ends were trimmed by 2 bases and 2 bases, with 9 bases remaining between them. The germline V gene encodes CDR1 MNHNY and CDR2 SVGAGI (reference sequence). CDR3 protein: CASSYVKRQETQYF. The CDR3 DNA reads as TGTGCCAGCAGTTACGTTAAGAGACAAGAGACCCAGTACTTC.

The chain carries TRBV20-1 and TRBJ2-1; TRBD1 matches 9 bases. There are 14 residues in the CDR3. Losses at the gene ends were 1 base for V and 4 bases for J; bases not matched to a gene: 2. Germline CDR1 DFQATT, CDR2 SNEGSKA (reference sequence). CDR3 amino acids: CSARVGQGYNEQFF. In DNA form, the CDR3 reads TGCAGTGCTAGAGTGGGACAGGGTTACAATGAGCAGTTCTTC.

The chain combines TRBV7-9 with TRBJ2-3; D is perhaps TRBD2 (5 bases). The ends were cut back, 4 bases at V and 6 bases at J, with 14 bases in the middle. The germline V gene encodes CDR1 SEHNR and CDR2 FQNEAQ (reference sequence). CDR3 length equals 14 residues. The CDR3 nucleotides read TGTGCCAGCAGCTACACGGGGTGGGGTGATACGCAGTATTTT. Protein: CASSYTGWGDTQYF. The variable domain in full, with the rest retrieved from reference TRBV7-9 and TRBJ2-3, is DTGVSQNPRHKITKRGQNVTFRCDPISEHNRLYWYRQTLGQGPEFLTYFQNEAQLEKSRLLSDRFSAERPKGSFSTLEIQRTEQGDSAMYLCASSYTGWGDTQYFGPGTRLTVL.

In this sample, this clonotype turned up many times. A read error is possible here, since a much larger clone lies one base away. V is TRBV6-5 and J is TRBJ2-7; D ambiguous. Germline CDR1 MNHEY, CDR2 SVGAGI. The germline V and J ends were trimmed by 6 bases and 4 bases, with 10 bases remaining between them. This CDR3 contains 12 residues. CDR3 in amino acids: CASRYAGYEQYF. CDR3 in DNA: TGTGCCAGCAGGTACGCCGGGTACGAGCAGTACTTC.

This sequence joins TRBV7-2 and TRBJ2-1, with 8 positions matching TRBD1. The J call is doubtful: the DNA matches TRBJ2-7 better. The CDR3 covers 18 residues. Germline assignment: CDR1 SGHTA and CDR2 FQGNSA. The CDR3 reads CASSLRRTGRGGYNEQYF. Written as DNA, the CDR3 is TGTGCCAGCAGCCTTAGGAGGACAGGGAGAGGTGGTTACAATGAGCAGTACTTC.

The chain is built from TRBV30 and TRBJ1-3; D remains ambiguous. V was trimmed by 0 bases and J by 0 bases, leaving 6 bases between them. Germline loops: CDR1 GTSNPN, CDR2 SVGIG (reference sequence). There are 14 residues in the CDR3. CDR3 in DNA: TGTGCCTGGAGTGTAAAGGGCTCTGGAAACACCATATATTTT. Residues: CAWSVKGSGNTIYF.

Note on this clonotype: A junction boundary mismatches the germline segment, possibly from a read error. This chain links TRBV7-9 with TRBJ2-1; D is perhaps TRBD1 (5 bases). There are 15 residues in the CDR3. The germline V gene encodes CDR1 SEHNR and CDR2 FQNEAQ (reference sequence). CDR3 amino acids: CAGSLVQGRYNEQFF. The CDR3 nucleotides are TGTGCCGGCAGCTTAGTGCAGGGCCGATACAATGAGCAGTTCTTC.

This clonotype was observed a few times. V and J are TRBV11-2 and TRBJ2-1, with a tentative D call TRBD1 (5 bases). There are 12 residues in the CDR3. CDR1 and CDR2 (germline): SGHAT, FQNNGV. Trimming left V 5 bases short and J 9 bases short, with 11 bases between. In DNA form, the CDR3 reads TGTGCCAGCAGCCAGGGTGAGAGTGAGCAGTTCTTC. Protein: CASSQGESEQFF.

The V gene is TRBV7-2, the J gene TRBJ2-3; D perhaps matches TRBD2 (6 bases). V lost 2 bases and J 2 bases, leaving 14 bases between the germline ends. This CDR3 has 16 residues. Per germline, CDR1 SGHTA and CDR2 FQGNSA. CDR3 loop: CASSLTEGRVTDTQYF. The CDR3 DNA reads as TGTGCCAGCAGCTTAACGGAGGGGCGGGTCACAGATACGCAGTATTTT. Full variable domain (outside the CDR3, taken from reference TRBV7-2 and TRBJ2-3): GAGVSQSPSNKVTEKGKDVELRCDPISGHTALYWYRQSLGQGLEFLIYFQGNSAPDKSGLPSDRFSAERTGGSVSTLTIQRTQQEDSAVYLCASSLTEGRVTDTQYFGPGTRLTVL.

The chain links TRBV27 to TRBJ2-1, with 15 positions matching TRBD2. J gave up 8 bases and V 6 bases, and 8 bases lay outside the gene matches. The germline gives CDR1 MNHEY, CDR2 SMNVEV (reference sequence). The CDR3 is 16 residues long. The CDR3 loop reads CASRTGTSGGIYEQFF. The DNA of the CDR3 is TGTGCCAGCAGGACCGGGACTAGCGGGGGGATCTATGAGCAGTTCTTC.

V and J are TRBV15 and TRBJ1-4, with D uncertain. This CDR3 has 15 amino acids. Trimming stripped 1 base from V and 5 bases from J, with 11 bases between. Germline V gene sequence: CDR1 LNHNV, CDR2 YYDKDF (reference sequence). This CDR3 is CATSRAVDVNEKLFF. CDR3 nucleotides: TGTGCCACCAGCAGAGCTGTAGATGTGAATGAAAAACTGTTTTTT.